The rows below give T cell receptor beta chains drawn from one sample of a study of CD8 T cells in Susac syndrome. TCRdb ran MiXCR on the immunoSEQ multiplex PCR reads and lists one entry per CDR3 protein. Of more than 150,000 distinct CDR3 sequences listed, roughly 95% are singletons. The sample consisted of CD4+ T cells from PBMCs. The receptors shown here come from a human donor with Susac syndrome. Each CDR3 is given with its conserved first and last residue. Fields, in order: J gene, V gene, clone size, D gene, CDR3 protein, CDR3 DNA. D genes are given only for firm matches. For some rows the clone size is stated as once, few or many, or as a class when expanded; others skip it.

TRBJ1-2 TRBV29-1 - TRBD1 CSVTGVGGYTF TGCAGCGTTACAGGGGTTGGGGGCTACACCTTC
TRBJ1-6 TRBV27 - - CASGGAYNSPLHF TGTGCCAGCGGCGGGGCCTATAATTCACCCCTCCACTTT
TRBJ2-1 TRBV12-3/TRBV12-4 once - CASRPGGQWPLGDEQFF TGTGCCAGCAGGCCCGGGGGACAATGGCCTCTGGGGGATGAGCAGTTCTTC
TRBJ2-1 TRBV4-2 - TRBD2 CASSQDTSGGAVPFF TGTGCCAGCAGCCAAGACACTAGCGGGGGGGCCGTTCCGTTCTTC
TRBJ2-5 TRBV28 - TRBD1 CASSRTGEDQETQYF TGTGCCAGCAGTAGGACAGGGGAAGACCAAGAGACCCAGTACTTC
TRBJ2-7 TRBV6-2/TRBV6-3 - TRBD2 CASSGGTYEQYF TGTGCCAGCAGCGGGGGGACCTACGAGCAGTACTTC
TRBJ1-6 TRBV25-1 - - CASSEFPGEGTPLHF TGTGCCAGCAGTGAATTTCCGGGGGAGGGAACACCCCTCCACTTT
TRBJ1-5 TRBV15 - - CATSRVGSNQPQHF TGTGCCACCAGCAGAGTCGGCAGCAATCAGCCCCAGCATTTT
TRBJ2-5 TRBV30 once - CAWSGDIEETQYF TGTGCCTGGAGTGGGGACATCGAAGAGACCCAGTACTTC
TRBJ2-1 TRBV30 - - CAWSVRNPAVQHEQFF TGTGCCTGGAGTGTCAGGAACCCGGCCGTCCAACATGAGCAGTTCTTC
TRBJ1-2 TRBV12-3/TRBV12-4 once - CASSLRSGGYTF TGTGCCAGCAGTTTAAGATCAGGTGGCTACACCTTC
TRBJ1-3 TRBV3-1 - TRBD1 CASSQGQGGNTIYF TGTGCCAGCAGCCAAGGACAGGGTGGAAACACCATATATTTT